This TCR beta chain was documented in a study of OX40 agonist ivuxolimab in advanced cancers. Overall study results and limits: Researchers report that CD8+ T cells had, on average, more expanded clones than CD4+.

A history of autoimmune disease or systemic immunosuppression excluded patients. At baseline, cycle 4 day 1, and cycle 7 day 1, blood was sampled. Comments on this clone: Its specificity is unknown.

Produced via immunoSEQ multiplex PCR; TCRdb's table is partial and in-frame only. The sample has about 51,000 clones; about 90% are singletons. The V gene lost 1 base and the J gene lost 9 bases, with 10 bases spanning the gap. Germline-derived CDR1 and CDR2 are LGHNA and YNFKEQ. The CDR3 spans 13 residues. This receptor was obtained from an adult with an advanced solid tumor such as melanoma, head and neck, liver or kidney cancer. The starting material was CD4+ or CD8+ T cells sorted from blood, obtained in a trial of the OX40 agonist ivuxolimab. This sequence joins TRBV4-2 and TRBJ1-5; tentatively, D is TRBD1 (5 bases). This CDR3 is CASSQAGARPQHF. The CDR3 DNA reads as TGTGCCAGCAGCCAAGCCGGGGCCCGGCCCCAGCATTTT.